This T cell receptor beta chain was sequenced during a study of T cells in Graves' hyperthyroidism and ophthalmopathy. This clonotype has a count of ten or more. From RNA transcripts, TCR beta CDR3 regions were amplified. The study used the HTBI primer set for a first-round RT-PCR of the TCR CDR3. One entry per CDR3 protein, called by TCRdb with MiXCR from the multiplex PCR reads. The table has some 620,000 distinct CDR3 sequences, 15% to 20% seen once. Clinicians diagnosed patients from clinical symptoms, serum thyroxine and TRAb, thyroid ultrasound and orbital computed tomography. This clonotype was sampled from a woman aged 25 to 45 with Graves' hyperthyroidism. Sequenced sample: blood.

The CDR3 reads CASSEARASGRNGEQFF. CDR3 coding DNA: TGTGCCAGCAGTGAAGCAAGGGCTAGCGGGAGGAATGGTGAGCAGTTCTTC. V is TRBV6-1 and J is TRBJ2-1, with 11 bases identical to TRBD2. The CDR3 has 17 residues. With 0 bases clipped from V and 9 bases from J, the junction kept 10 bases outside the gene matches. Germline CDR1 reads MNHNS; CDR2 reads SASEGT.